These 18 T cell receptor beta chains came from one sample sequenced in a study of T cell changes during pregnancy in multiple sclerosis. The table came from immunoSEQ multiplex PCR; TCRdb's copy has only in-frame clones and leaves some out. The sample yields 30,000 to 40,000 clones, around 92% seen once. Sequencing was performed on CD4+ T cells from peripheral blood mononuclear cells, taken in the third trimester of pregnancy. The receptors were sampled from a female donor with multiple sclerosis, enrolled in a pregnancy study.

V gene TRBV11-2 combines with J gene TRBJ1-2; 8 bases match TRBD1. In germline, CDR1 is SGHAT, CDR2 FQNNGV. The length of the CDR3 is 14 residues. V trimming: 4 bases; J trimming: 9 bases; junction bases outside the gene matches: 10. CDR3: CASSYLGQGASYTF. CDR3 bases: TGTGCCAGCAGCTACTTAGGACAGGGTGCCAGCTACACCTTC.

The rearrangement links TRBV25-1 to TRBJ2-2, with D hard to call. Per the germline V gene, CDR1 is MGHDK and CDR2 is SYGVNS. CDR3 length equals 14 residues. Deletions cut 1 base from V and 6 bases from J, with 9 bases between. The CDR3 reads CASSEFGWAGELFF. The CDR3 bases are TGTGCCAGCAGTGAATTCGGGTGGGCCGGGGAGCTGTTTTTT.

This chain joins TRBV10-2 and TRBJ2-2; maybe TRBD1 (5 bases). The germline V gene encodes CDR1 WSHSY and CDR2 SAAADI. The CDR3 is 15 residues long. V lost 6 bases and J 1 base, leaving 12 bases between the germline ends. CDR3 residues: CASSRGHVNTGELFF. CDR3 sequence (DNA): TGCGCCAGCAGCCGTGGACACGTGAACACCGGGGAGCTGTTTTTT.

A word on this clone: In this CDR3 the conserved last residue, phenylalanine or tryptophan, is missing, so a read error is likely. The chain uses TRBV4-1 and TRBJ2-7, with 9 bases matching TRBD1. J lost 4 bases, V lost 1 base, and 8 bases had no gene match. Germline CDR1 MGHRA, CDR2 YSYEKL. The CDR3 has 16 residues. CDR3 bases: TGCGCCAGCAGCCAAGCCCCGGGACAGGGATTATACGAGCAGTACCTC. Its translation is CASSQAPGQGLYEQYL.

The chain recombines TRBV7-6 with TRBJ2-2; tentative D call: TRBD2 (5 bases). Germline lookup yields CDR1 SGHVS and CDR2 FNYEAQ. This CDR3 is 15 amino acids long. Trimming removed 4 bases from V and 0 bases from J, with 9 bases in between. In nucleotides, the CDR3 is TGTGCCAGCAGCTCCGTCGGGGCGAACACCGGGGAGCTGTTTTTT. Translating it yields CASSSVGANTGELFF.

The rearrangement joins TRBV27 to TRBJ1-4, with 9 bases aligning to TRBD1. Germline V gene data show CDR1 as MNHEY and CDR2 as SMNVEV (reference sequence). The V and J ends lost 10 bases and 8 bases, in that order; junction bases with no gene match: 5. The CDR3 loop spans 12 amino acids. CDR3 DNA: TGTGCCACCGGGACAGGGAGGGAAAAACTGTTTTTT. Its translation: CATGTGREKLFF. The full variable domain, completed using reference TRBV27 and TRBJ1-4, is EAQVTQNPRYLITVTGKKLTVTCSQNMNHEYMSWYRQDPGLGLRQIYYSMNVEVTDKGDVPEGYKVSRKEKRNFPLILESPSPNQTSLYFCATGTGREKLFFGSGTQLSVL.

This chain links TRBV5-6 with TRBJ1-1; 9 nucleotides line up with TRBD1. Germline V gene data show CDR1 as SGHDT and CDR2 as YYEEEE. Unmatched junction bases numbered 7, after V lost 3 bases and J lost 4 bases. The CDR3 spans 15 residues. This CDR3 is CASSSAGTGFTEAFF. The DNA of the CDR3 is TGTGCCAGCAGCTCAGCCGGGACAGGGTTCACTGAAGCTTTCTTT.

This clone was counted once. The V call is TRBV28, the J call TRBJ2-3; D unresolved. CDR3 length: 15 residues. Trimming left V 7 bases short and J 2 bases short, with 16 bases between. CDR1 MDHEN and CDR2 SYDVKM come from the germline V gene. CDR3 DNA: TGTGCCAGCACTAAACTACAAACCTTCACAGATACGCAGTATTTT. Its protein is CASTKLQTFTDTQYF.

This chain connects TRBV5-1 to TRBJ2-7, with 14 bases fitting TRBD2. Trimming removed 0 bases from V and 0 bases from J; junction bases left unmatched: 5. The CDR3 is 18 residues long. Germline V CDR1 and CDR2: SGHRS, YFSETQ. The CDR3 spells CASSLATSGRGSSYEQYF. The CDR3 DNA sequence: TGCGCCAGCAGCTTGGCGACTAGCGGGAGGGGGAGCTCCTACGAGCAGTACTTC.

The rearrangement joins TRBV20-1 to TRBJ1-4; no definite D call. Germline lookup yields CDR1 DFQATT and CDR2 SNEGSKA (reference sequence). This CDR3 region has 11 residues. Trimming took off 0 bases at V and 8 bases at J, with 4 bases between the two ends. As DNA, the CDR3 is TGCAGTGCTAGAGACAGGGAAAAACTGTTTTTT. Protein product: CSARDREKLFF.

The chain links TRBV2 to TRBJ1-2, with a possible D match to TRBD1 (5 bases). The germline V gene encodes CDR1 SNHLY and CDR2 FYNNEI. This CDR3 comprises 15 residues. The germline V and J ends were trimmed by 7 bases and 8 bases, with 23 bases remaining between them. This chain's CDR3 is CASTLDSSKAGGYTF. CDR3 nucleotides: TGTGCCAGCACCCTAGACAGCTCTAAGGCCGGAGGCTACACCTTC.

The V call is TRBV9, the J call TRBJ2-7, with D tentatively TRBD2 (6 bases). The CDR3 covers 15 residues. Germline lookup yields CDR1 SGDLS and CDR2 YYNGEE. Trimming stripped 3 bases from V and 2 bases from J, with 15 bases between. This CDR3 is CASSADLAPTYEQYF. The CDR3 bases are TGTGCCAGCAGCGCCGACCTAGCGCCCACCTACGAGCAGTACTTC.

The chain uses TRBV30 and TRBJ2-7; 8 nucleotides agree with TRBD2. Per the germline V gene, CDR1 is GTSNPN and CDR2 is SVGIG (reference sequence). The CDR3 spans 11 residues. V shed 7 bases and J 3 bases; nucleotides not matched to a gene: 2. The CDR3 bases are TGTGCCTATAGCGGGGACTACGAGCAGTACTTC. It translates to CAYSGDYEQYF. The complete variable domain, with remaining parts taken from reference TRBV30 and TRBJ2-7, reads SQTIHQWPATLVQPVGSPLSLECTVEGTSNPNLYWYRQAAGRGLQLLFYSVGIGQISSEVPQNLSASRPQDRQFILSSKKLLLSDSGFYLCAYSGDYEQYFGPGTRLTVT.

V is TRBV19 and J is TRBJ1-3, with D uncertain. Trimming took 3 bases from V and 0 from J, leaving 12 bases between them. Germline CDR1 LNHDA, CDR2 SQIVND (reference sequence). This CDR3 is 16 amino acids long. The CDR3 nucleotides are TGTGCCAGTAGTATCCAAAAGAGTAACTCTGGAAACACCATATATTTT. This gives the protein CASSIQKSNSGNTIYF.

The CDR3 here is CALRRGMNTEAFF. CDR3 nucleotide sequence: TGTGCCTTGAGGAGGGGTATGAACACTGAAGCTTTCTTT. The rearrangement joins TRBV2 to TRBJ1-1; possibly TRBD1 for D (5 bases). The germline V gene has CDR1 SNHLY and CDR2 FYNNEI. V was pared by 11 bases and J by 0 bases, with 13 bases between. The CDR3 extends over 13 amino acids.

A note on this clone: One junction end disagrees with the germline gene, perhaps due to a read error. The chain joins TRBV5-6 to TRBJ2-5; the match to TRBD2 covers 10 bases. CDR1 is SGHDT, CDR2 YYEEEE, per germline. The CDR3 contains 14 residues. This CDR3 is CATSLAGGQETQYF. Written as DNA, the CDR3 is TGTGCCACCAGCTTAGCGGGAGGCCAAGAGACCCAGTACTTC.

V gene TRBV20-1 combines with J gene TRBJ1-2; TRBD1 agrees at 8 bases. Germline V gives CDR1 DFQATT, CDR2 SNEGSKA (reference sequence). After removal of 4 bases from V and 12 bases from J, the junction contained 7 bases not matched to a gene. The CDR3 length is 11 residues. The CDR3 spells CSATTGGQNTF. CDR3 DNA: TGCAGTGCTACAACAGGGGGTCAGAACACCTTC.

This clone was observed once. The gene calls are TRBV4-2 and TRBJ2-3, with 9 bases identical to TRBD1. This CDR3 contains 18 residues. V was clipped by 0 bases and J by 0 bases; unmatched bases: 7. The germline gives CDR1 LGHNA, CDR2 YNFKEQ. The CDR3 loop reads CASSQEWTGVASTDTQYF. The CDR3 DNA is TGTGCCAGCAGCCAAGAATGGACAGGGGTCGCTAGCACAGATACGCAGTATTTT.